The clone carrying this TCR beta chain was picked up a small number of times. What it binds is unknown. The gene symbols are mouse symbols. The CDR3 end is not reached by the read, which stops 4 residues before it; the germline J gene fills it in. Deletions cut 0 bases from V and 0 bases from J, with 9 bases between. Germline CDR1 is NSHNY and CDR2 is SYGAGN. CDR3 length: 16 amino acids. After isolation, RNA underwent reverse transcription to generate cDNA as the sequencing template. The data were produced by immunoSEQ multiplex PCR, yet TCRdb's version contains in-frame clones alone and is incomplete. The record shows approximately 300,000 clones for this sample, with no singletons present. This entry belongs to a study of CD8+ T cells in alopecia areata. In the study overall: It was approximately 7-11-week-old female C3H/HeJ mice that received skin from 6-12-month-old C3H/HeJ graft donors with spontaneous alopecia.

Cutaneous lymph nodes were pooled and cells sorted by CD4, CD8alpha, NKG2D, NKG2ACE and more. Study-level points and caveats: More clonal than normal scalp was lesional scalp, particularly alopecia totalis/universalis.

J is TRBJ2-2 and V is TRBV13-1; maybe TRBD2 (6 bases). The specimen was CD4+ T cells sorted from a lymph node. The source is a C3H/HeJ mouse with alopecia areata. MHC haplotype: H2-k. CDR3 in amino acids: CASSDVGGPNTGQLYF. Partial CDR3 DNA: TGTGCCAGCAGTGATGTTGGGGGTCCAAACACCGGG.